This TCR beta chain is drawn from a study of beta chain features in type 1 diabetes (dated by TCRdb to the late 2010s). Looking at the study overall: Mean age, gender distribution, total cell number and subset yield did not differ between patients and healthy donors. In the study, TCRB repertoires of sorted circulating CD4+ T cell subsets from recently diagnosed type 1 diabetes patients were compared with those of matched healthy donors. A total of approximately 100,000,000 sorted cells were examined across all samples, and the number of cells per subset was strongly correlated with RNA yield. Regulatory and stem cell-like memory subsets were isolated from only 8 patients and roughly 8 healthy donors, whereas naive and central memory subsets came from all 30 or so donors.

From each donor, a single peripheral blood sample of 100 to 150 mL on average was drawn into heparinised tubes. A BD FACSAria II and a panel including CD45RO, CCR7, CD25, CD127, CD95 and CD27 were used to sort naive, central memory, regulatory and stem cell-like memory CD4+ T cells. A purity above 95% was achieved for all sorted populations. Right away, PBMCs were isolated by Lymphoprep density gradient centrifugation and were stained directly, with no culture step. So that batch effects would be minimized, each experiment stained and sorted samples in pairs, pairing one healthy donor with one patient. This clone was seen a handful of times. Its antigen is unknown. No qualities accompany the bases; no much larger clone lies one base away. This sample includes further DNA sequences coding for the same CDR3. The High Capacity cDNA Reverse Transcription Kit was used to reverse transcribe all of the isolated RNA, meaning that expressed TCRB transcripts were what got sequenced. Deep immunoSEQ sequencing was applied to naive, central memory and regulatory T cell samples, giving an average of around 3.8 million total reads per sample. Sorted cells were lysed in RLT buffer, and RNA was extracted using DNase-treated RNeasy Micro or Mini kits according to cell number. Each cell subset was processed on its own to prevent cross-contamination, while patient and healthy donor samples were processed together. Using the immunoSEQ multiplex PCR, TCRB sequences were amplified from cDNA into 87-bp fragments spanning the CDR3 region. The amplicons were sequenced using the Illumina HiSeq platform. In the original analysis: PCR bias was computationally corrected using synthetic template baselines, reads within Hamming distance 2 were collapsed, and singletons that could not be merged were discarded. Reads were aligned against IMGT to assign V, D and J genes, CDR3 length and insertions or deletions at six rearrangement sites. Within each subset, clonotype counts were normalized to sorted cell number, after which true diversity and Gini coefficients were computed with the tcR R package. Repertoire sharing was quantified using the overlap coefficient calculated on TCRB nucleotide sequences. TCRdb holds this immuneACCESS table with in-frame rearrangements only. Some clones are missing; in checked studies, unresolved V genes explain under half, and the rest has no known cause. Clone size and V and J calls were adopted from that table, with D and trimming inferred from the DNA. Counted in this sample were 100,000 to 150,000 clones; roughly 10% of them appeared once. Of the sample, 0.6% to 0.9% is held by the ten largest clones.

The CDR3 runs 14 residues from the cysteine to the phenylalanine. The kept DNA is CDR3 alone, 42 bases in frame from the first base. V lost 4 bases and J lost 3 bases, and the count of bases not matched to a germline gene is 4. From a lookup of the germline V gene, CDR1 and CDR2 are SGHRS and YFSETQ. Broader findings and caveats from the paper: Patients with type 1 diabetes made fewer insertions and deleted more nucleotides at VDJ recombination sites, implying thymic rearrangement abnormalities. Naive, central memory and regulatory TCRB repertoires appeared to be more alike among patients than among healthy donors. Because small numbers of individuals were included in the HLA sub-analyses, any influence of HLA type on TCRB rearrangement was left unresolved. Shorter templates might be favored by PCR, yet because patient and control samples were amplified and corrected together, any such skew would affect both groups equally. Type 1 diabetes patients showed a moderate but significant shortening of TCRB CDR3 length in all four CD4+ subsets. Because cDNA rather than genomic DNA was sequenced, highly expressing activated cells could have been over-represented, although no difference in activation and CD3 levels was found between groups.

This TCR was sampled from a man younger than 45 with type 1 diabetes. The material sequenced was central memory CD4+ T cells from blood. The sequence links TRBV5-1 to TRBJ2-7; 10 of the junction bases match TRBD1. The CDR3 in this case is CASSPGQGGYEQYF. The DNA sequence is given as TGCGCCAGCAGCCCCGGACAGGGGGGCTACGAGCAGTACTTC.